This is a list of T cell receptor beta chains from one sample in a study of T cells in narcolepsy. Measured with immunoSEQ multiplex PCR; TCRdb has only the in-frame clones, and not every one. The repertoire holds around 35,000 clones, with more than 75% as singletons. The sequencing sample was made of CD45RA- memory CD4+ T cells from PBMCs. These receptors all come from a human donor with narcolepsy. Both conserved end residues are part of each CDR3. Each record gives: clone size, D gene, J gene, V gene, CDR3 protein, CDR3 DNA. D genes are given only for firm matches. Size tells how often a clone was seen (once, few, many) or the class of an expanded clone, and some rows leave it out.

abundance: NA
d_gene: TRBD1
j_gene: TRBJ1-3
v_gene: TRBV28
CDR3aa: CASSPTGTVSGNTIYF
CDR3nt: TGTGCCAGCAGTCCAACAGGGACAGTCTCTGGAAACACCATATATTTT

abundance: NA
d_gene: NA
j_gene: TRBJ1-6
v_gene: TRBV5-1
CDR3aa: CASSLDGRLNSPLHF
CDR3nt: TGCGCCAGCAGCTTGGACGGACGGCTTAATTCACCCCTCCACTTT

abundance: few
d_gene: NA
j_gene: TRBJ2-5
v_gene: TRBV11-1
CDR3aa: CASSLGQQETQYF
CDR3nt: TGTGCCAGCAGCTTAGGGCAGCAAGAGACCCAGTACTTC

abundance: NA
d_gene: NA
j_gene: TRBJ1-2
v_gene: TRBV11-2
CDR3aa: CASSRQPGADYGYTF
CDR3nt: TGTGCCAGCAGCCGACAACCGGGGGCGGACTATGGCTACACCTTC

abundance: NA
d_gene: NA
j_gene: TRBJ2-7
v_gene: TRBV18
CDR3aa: CASSPLDSPTGEQYF
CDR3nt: TGTGCCAGCTCACCCTTGGACAGCCCGACCGGCGAGCAGTACTTC

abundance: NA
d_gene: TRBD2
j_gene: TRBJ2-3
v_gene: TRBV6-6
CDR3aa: CASGTSVTQYF
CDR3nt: TGTGCCAGCGGGACTAGCGTTACGCAGTATTTT

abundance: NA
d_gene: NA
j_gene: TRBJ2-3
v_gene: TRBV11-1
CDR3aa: CASSSAGGTDTQYF
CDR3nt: TGTGCCAGCAGCTCCGCCGGGGGAACAGATACGCAGTATTTT

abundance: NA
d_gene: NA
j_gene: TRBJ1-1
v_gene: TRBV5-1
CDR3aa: CASSLWAEGGDTEAFF
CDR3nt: TGCGCCAGCAGCTTGTGGGCCGAAGGAGGGGACACTGAGGCTTTCTTT

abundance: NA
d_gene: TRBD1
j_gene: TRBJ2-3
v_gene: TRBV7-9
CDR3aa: CASSRAYRGDTQYF
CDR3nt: TGTGCCAGCAGCCGTGCCTACAGGGGGGATACGCAGTATTTT

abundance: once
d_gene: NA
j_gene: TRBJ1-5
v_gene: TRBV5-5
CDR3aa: CASSLYWSQPQHF
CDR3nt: TGTGCCAGCAGCTTGTACTGGAGTCAGCCCCAGCATTTT

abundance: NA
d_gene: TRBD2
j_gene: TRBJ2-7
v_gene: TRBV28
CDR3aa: CALRFDGGREEYEQYF
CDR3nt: TGTGCTCTAAGGTTCGATGGCGGGAGGGAGGAATACGAGCAGTACTTC

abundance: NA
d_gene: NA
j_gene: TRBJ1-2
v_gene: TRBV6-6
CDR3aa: CASSPQGAIYTF
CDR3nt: TGTGCCAGCTCTCCACAGGGAGCCATCTACACCTTC

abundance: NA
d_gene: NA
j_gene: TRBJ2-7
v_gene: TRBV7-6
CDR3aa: CASSLFMASYEQYF
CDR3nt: TGTGCCAGCAGCTTATTCATGGCCTCCTACGAGCAGTACTTC

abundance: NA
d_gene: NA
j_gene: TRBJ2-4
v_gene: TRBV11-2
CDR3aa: CASSLNRAPQGGIQYF
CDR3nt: TGTGCCAGCAGCTTGAACAGGGCCCCTCAAGGGGGCATTCAGTACTTC

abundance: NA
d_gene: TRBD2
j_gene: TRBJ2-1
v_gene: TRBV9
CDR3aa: CASSVDLAGGPPLEQFF
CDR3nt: TGTGCCAGCAGCGTGGATCTAGCGGGGGGGCCCCCCTTAGAGCAGTTCTTC

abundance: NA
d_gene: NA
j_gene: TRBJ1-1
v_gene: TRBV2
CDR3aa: CASSEEAGRTEAFF
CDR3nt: TGTGCCAGCAGTGAAGAAGCAGGCCGGACTGAAGCTTTCTTT

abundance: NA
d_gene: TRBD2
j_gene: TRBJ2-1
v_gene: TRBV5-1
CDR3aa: CASSLAEASGVNEQFF
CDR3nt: TGCGCCAGCAGCTTGGCCGAGGCTAGCGGGGTCAATGAGCAGTTCTTC

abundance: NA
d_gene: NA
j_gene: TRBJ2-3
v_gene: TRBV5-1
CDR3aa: CASSFGQSTDTQYF
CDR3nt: TGCGCCAGCAGCTTTGGACAGAGCACAGATACGCAGTATTTT

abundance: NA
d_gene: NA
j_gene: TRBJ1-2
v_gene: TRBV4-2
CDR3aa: CASSQDRDYGYTF
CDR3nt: TGTGCCAGCAGCCAAGACAGGGACTATGGCTACACCTTC

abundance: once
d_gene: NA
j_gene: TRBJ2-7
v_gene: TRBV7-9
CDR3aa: CASSRTAGYEQYF
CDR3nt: TGTGCCAGCAGCCGGACAGCAGGCTACGAGCAGTACTTC

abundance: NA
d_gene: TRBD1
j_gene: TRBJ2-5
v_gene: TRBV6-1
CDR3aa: CASSSGQGGETQYF
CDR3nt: TGTGCCAGCAGTTCGGGACAGGGTGGGGAGACCCAGTACTTC

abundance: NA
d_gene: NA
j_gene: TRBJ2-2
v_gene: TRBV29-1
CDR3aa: CSVRAGSNTGELFF
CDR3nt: TGCAGCGTTCGTGCAGGCTCTAACACCGGGGAGCTGTTTTTT

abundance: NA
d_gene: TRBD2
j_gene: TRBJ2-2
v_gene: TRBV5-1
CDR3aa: CASSLGLAGETGELFF
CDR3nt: TGCGCCAGCAGCTTGGGACTAGCGGGAGAAACCGGGGAGCTGTTTTTT

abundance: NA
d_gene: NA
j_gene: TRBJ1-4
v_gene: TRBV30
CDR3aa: CAWQRAGTNEKLFF
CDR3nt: TGTGCCTGGCAGAGGGCGGGAACTAATGAAAAACTGTTTTTT

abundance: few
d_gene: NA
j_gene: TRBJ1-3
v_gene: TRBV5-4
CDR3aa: CASSLPGPTSGNTIYF
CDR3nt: TGTGCCAGCAGCTTGCCAGGGCCCACCTCTGGAAACACCATATATTTT

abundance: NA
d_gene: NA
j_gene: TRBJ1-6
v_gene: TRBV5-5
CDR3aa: CASSLGSWGRANSPLHF
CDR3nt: TGTGCCAGCAGCTTGGGATCCTGGGGGCGCGCGAATTCACCCCTCCACTTT

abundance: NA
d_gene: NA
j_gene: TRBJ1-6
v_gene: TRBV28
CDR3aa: CASSPLGREIYNSPLHF
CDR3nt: TGTGCCAGCAGCCCGCTGGGGCGGGAAATCTATAATTCACCCCTCCACTTT

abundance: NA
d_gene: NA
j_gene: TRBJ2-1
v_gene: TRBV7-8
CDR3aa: CASSRTRRGGYNEQFF
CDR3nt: TGTGCCAGCAGCCGCACCCGGAGGGGCGGCTACAATGAGCAGTTCTTC

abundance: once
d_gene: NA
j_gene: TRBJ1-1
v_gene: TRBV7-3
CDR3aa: CASSPSWGGTEAFF
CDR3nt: TGTGCCAGCAGCCCCTCCTGGGGGGGAACTGAAGCTTTCTTT

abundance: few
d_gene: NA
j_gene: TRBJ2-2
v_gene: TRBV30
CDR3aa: CAWSVKAGTGELFF
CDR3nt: TGTGCCTGGAGTGTAAAAGCAGGAACCGGGGAGCTGTTTTTT

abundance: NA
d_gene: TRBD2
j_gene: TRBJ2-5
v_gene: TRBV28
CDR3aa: CATGLAGFALQETQYF
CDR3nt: TGTGCCACCGGCCTAGCGGGATTCGCCCTCCAAGAGACCCAGTACTTC

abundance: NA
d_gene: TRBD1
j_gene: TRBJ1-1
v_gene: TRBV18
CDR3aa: CASSRDSPEAFF
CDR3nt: TGTGCCAGCTCAAGGGACAGCCCTGAAGCTTTCTTT

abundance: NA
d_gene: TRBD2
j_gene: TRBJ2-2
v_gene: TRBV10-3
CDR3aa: CAISEIVGLAPRAGELFF
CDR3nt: TGTGCCATCAGTGAGATTGTAGGACTAGCGCCAAGAGCCGGGGAGCTGTTTTTT

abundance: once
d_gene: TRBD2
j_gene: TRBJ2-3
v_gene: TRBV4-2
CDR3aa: CASSQDWTSRGADTQYF
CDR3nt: TGTGCCAGCAGCCAAGATTGGACTAGCCGAGGAGCAGATACGCAGTATTTT

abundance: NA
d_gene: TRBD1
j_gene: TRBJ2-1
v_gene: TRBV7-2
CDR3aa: CASSMSRTGWGEQFF
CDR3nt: TGTGCCAGCAGCATGTCTCGGACAGGGTGGGGTGAGCAGTTCTTC

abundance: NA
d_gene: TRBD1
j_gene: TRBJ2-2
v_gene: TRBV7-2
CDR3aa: CASSLAGTGGTGELFF
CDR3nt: TGTGCCAGCAGCTTAGCGGGCACAGGGGGCACCGGGGAGCTGTTTTTT

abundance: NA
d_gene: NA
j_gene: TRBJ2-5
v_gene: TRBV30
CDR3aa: CAWNFGGAETQYF
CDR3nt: TGTGCCTGGAATTTCGGCGGAGCGGAGACCCAGTACTTC

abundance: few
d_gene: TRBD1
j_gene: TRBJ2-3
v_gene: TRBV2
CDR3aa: CASSVRGQGASDTQYF
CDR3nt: TGTGCCAGCAGTGTTCGGGGACAGGGGGCTTCGGATACGCAGTATTTT

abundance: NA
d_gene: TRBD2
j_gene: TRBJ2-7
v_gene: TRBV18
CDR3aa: CASSPASGRGEQYF
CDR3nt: TGTGCCAGCTCCCCAGCGAGCGGGAGGGGGGAGCAGTACTTC

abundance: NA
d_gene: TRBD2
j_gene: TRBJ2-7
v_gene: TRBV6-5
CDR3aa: CASKRTSGSYEQYF
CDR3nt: TGTGCCAGCAAACGGACTAGCGGCTCCTACGAGCAGTACTTC

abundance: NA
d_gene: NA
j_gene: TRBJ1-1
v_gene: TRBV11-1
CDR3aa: CASSLGLNTEAFF
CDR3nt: TGTGCCAGCAGCTTAGGGCTGAACACTGAAGCTTTCTTT

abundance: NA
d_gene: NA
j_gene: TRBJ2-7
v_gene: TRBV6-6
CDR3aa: CASSYGAVGDEQYF
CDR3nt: TGTGCCAGCAGTTATGGAGCGGTGGGTGACGAGCAGTACTTC

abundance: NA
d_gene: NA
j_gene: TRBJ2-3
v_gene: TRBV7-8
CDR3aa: CASSPQEITDTQYF
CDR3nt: TGTGCCAGCAGCCCGCAGGAGATCACAGATACGCAGTATTTT

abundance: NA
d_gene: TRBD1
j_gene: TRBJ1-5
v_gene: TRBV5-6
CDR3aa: CASSLRIGQGGYQPQHF
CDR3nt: TGTGCCAGCAGCCTGAGAATAGGACAGGGCGGCTATCAGCCCCAGCATTTT

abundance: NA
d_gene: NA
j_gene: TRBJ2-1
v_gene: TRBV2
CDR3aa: CASSEARAPYNEQFF
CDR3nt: TGTGCCAGCAGTGAAGCACGGGCCCCCTACAATGAGCAGTTCTTC

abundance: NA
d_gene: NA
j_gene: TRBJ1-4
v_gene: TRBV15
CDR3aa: CATSRDRRGVANEKLFF
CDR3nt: TGTGCCACCAGCAGAGACCGGAGGGGAGTGGCTAATGAAAAACTGTTTTTT

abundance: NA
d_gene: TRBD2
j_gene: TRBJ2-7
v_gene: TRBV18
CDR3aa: CASSPGLAPLFYEQYF
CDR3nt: TGTGCCAGCTCACCGGGACTAGCACCCTTATTCTACGAGCAGTACTTC

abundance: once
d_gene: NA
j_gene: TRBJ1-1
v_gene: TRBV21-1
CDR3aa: CASSKAGGTEAFF
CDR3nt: TGTGCCAGCAGCAAAGCAGGGGGCACTGAAGCTTTCTTT

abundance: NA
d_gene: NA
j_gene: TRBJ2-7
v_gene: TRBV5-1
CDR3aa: CASSLGPETGSYEQYF
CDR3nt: TGCGCCAGCAGCTTGGGGCCGGAGACCGGGAGCTACGAGCAGTACTTC

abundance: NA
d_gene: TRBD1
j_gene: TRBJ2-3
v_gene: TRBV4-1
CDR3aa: CASSLLGQGADTQYF
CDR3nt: TGCGCCAGCAGCCTCCTGGGACAGGGAGCAGATACGCAGTATTTT

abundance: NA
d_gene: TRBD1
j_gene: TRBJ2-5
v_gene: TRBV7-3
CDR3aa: CASSPGTGRGQETQYF
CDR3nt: TGTGCCAGCAGCCCGGGGACAGGGAGGGGCCAAGAGACCCAGTACTTC

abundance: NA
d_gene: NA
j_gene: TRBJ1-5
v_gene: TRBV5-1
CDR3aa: CASSLDGNQPQHF
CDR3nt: TGCGCCAGCAGCTTGGATGGAAATCAGCCCCAGCATTTT

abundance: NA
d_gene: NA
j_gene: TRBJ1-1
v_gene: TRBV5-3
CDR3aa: CASSLREGNTEAFF
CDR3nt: TGTGCCAGCAGCCTACGGGAGGGGAACACTGAAGCTTTCTTT

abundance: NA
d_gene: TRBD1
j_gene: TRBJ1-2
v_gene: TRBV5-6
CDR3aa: CASSLVLETGSISYTF
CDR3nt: TGTGCCAGCAGCTTGGTGTTGGAGACAGGGAGTATAAGCTACACCTTC

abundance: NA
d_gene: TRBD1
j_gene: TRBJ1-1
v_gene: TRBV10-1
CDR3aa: CASSRDRAGNTEAFF
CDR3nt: TGCGCCAGCAGTCGGGACAGGGCTGGGAACACTGAAGCTTTCTTT

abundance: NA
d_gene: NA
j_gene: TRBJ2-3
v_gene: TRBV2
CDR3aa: CASSLAGLRADTQYF
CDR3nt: TGTGCCAGTTCCTTAGCCGGACTTAGGGCAGATACGCAGTATTTT